These 31 T cell receptor beta chains were sequenced from one sample in a study of blood T cells in healthy people across ages. Using a J-beta primer mix together with a sample-barcoded 5' primer, a second PCR was run for roughly 6 to 12 cycles. TCRdb reprocessed the 5' RACE reads with MiXCR, giving one entry per CDR3 protein. The profile shows roughly 830,000 distinct CDR3 sequences, approximately 65% of them singletons. The specimen was blood. These receptor sequences come from a man under 40 in good health.

The chain is built from TRBV20-1 and TRBJ2-7; D not certain. The CDR3 sequence is 12 residues long. Looked up from germline, CDR1 is DFQATT and CDR2 is SNEGSKA (reference sequence). Trimming stripped 0 bases from V and 3 bases from J, with 6 bases between. CDR3 nucleotide sequence: TGCAGTGCTAGAGAGGGCAGCTACGAGCAGTACTTC. This translates into CSAREGSYEQYF.

The rearrangement joins TRBV29-1 to TRBJ1-2; D gene ambiguous. Trimming removed 3 bases at V and 4 bases at J, with 6 bases between. Germline lookup yields CDR1 SQVTM and CDR2 ANQGSEA. The CDR3 spans 11 residues. In DNA form, the CDR3 reads TGCAGCGTTGATCCCACCTATGGCTACACCTTC. Amino acid sequence: CSVDPTYGYTF.

The chain couples TRBV7-3 to TRBJ2-3; D may be TRBD1 or TRBD2 (5 bases each). CDR1 and CDR2 from the germline V gene are SGHTA and FQGTGA. Deletions cut 5 bases from V and 2 bases from J, with 20 bases between. The length of the CDR3 is 17 residues. The CDR3 region has the DNA TGTGCCAGCAGCGCTGCACTCCGGGGCGCTAACACAGATACGCAGTATTTT. Its translation: CASSAALRGANTDTQYF. Full variable domain (remainder filled in from reference TRBV7-3 and TRBJ2-3): GAGVSQTPSNKVTEKGKYVELRCDPISGHTALYWYRQSLGQGPEFLIYFQGTGAADDSGLPNDRFFAVRPEGSVSTLKIQRTERGDSAVYLCASSAALRGANTDTQYFGPGTRLTVL.

The rearrangement joins TRBV29-1 to TRBJ1-4; tentative D call: TRBD1 (5 bases). Trimming took off 4 bases at V and 0 bases at J, with 9 bases between the two ends. The germline CDR1 and CDR2 sequences are SQVTM and ANQGSEA. This CDR3 is built from 14 residues. CDR3 DNA: TGCAGCGTTGGGGGCTCCTCAACTAATGAAAAACTGTTTTTT. As protein: CSVGGSSTNEKLFF. Full variable domain (missing parts from reference TRBV29-1 and TRBJ1-4): SAVISQKPSRDICQRGTSLTIQCQVDSQVTMMFWYRQQPGQSLTLIATANQGSEATYESGFVIDKFPISRPNLTFSTLTVSNMSPEDSSIYLCSVGGSSTNEKLFFGSGTQLSVL.

A few counts support this clonotype. The gene calls are TRBV5-6 and TRBJ1-6; TRBD1 agrees at 9 bases. Germline V gives CDR1 SGHDT, CDR2 YYEEEE. V shed 2 bases, J shed 11 bases, and the junction held 8 bases outside the gene matches. The CDR3 runs 15 residues. The CDR3: CASSFTGGAVTPLHF. The CDR3 DNA follows: TGTGCCAGCAGCTTCACAGGGGGCGCCGTAACACCCCTCCACTTT. The full variable domain, completed using reference TRBV5-6 and TRBJ1-6, is DAGVTQSPTHLIKTRGQQVTLRCSPKSGHDTVSWYQQALGQGPQFIFQYYEEEERQRGNFPDRFSGHQFPNYSSELNVNALLLGDSALYLCASSFTGGAVTPLHFGNGTRLTVT.

This clonotype came up a few times. The rearrangement uses TRBV7-9 and TRBJ2-6; D assignment may be TRBD1 or TRBD2 (5 bases each). Trimming took off 1 base at V and 7 bases at J, with 14 bases between the two ends. CDR1 and CDR2 (germline): SEHNR, FQNEAQ (reference sequence). The CDR3 contains 16 residues. The DNA of the CDR3 is TGTGCCAGCAGCTTAGGTGTTGGGGGAGTAGCCAACGTCCTGACTTTC. Translating it yields CASSLGVGGVANVLTF. The whole variable domain, remainder taken from reference TRBV7-9 and TRBJ2-6, is DTGVSQNPRHKITKRGQNVTFRCDPISEHNRLYWYRQTLGQGPEFLTYFQNEAQLEKSRLLSDRFSAERPKGSFSTLEIQRTEQGDSAMYLCASSLGVGGVANVLTFGAGSRLTVL.

V usage is TRBV7-2 and J usage is TRBJ2-5; 8 bases fit TRBD2. V gave up 5 bases and J gave up 3 bases; unmatched junction bases: 2. This CDR3 contains 13 residues. Germline CDR1 reads SGHTA; CDR2 reads FQGNSA. The CDR3 spells CASSGTRKETQYF. The CDR3 bases are TGTGCCAGCAGCGGGACTAGGAAAGAGACCCAGTACTTC.

The chain recombines TRBV10-3 with TRBJ2-7; D call uncertain. Trimming removed 8 bases at V and 1 base at J, with 9 bases between. The germline V gene has CDR1 ENHRY and CDR2 SYGVKD. The CDR3 consists of 12 residues. The CDR3 region has the DNA TGTGCCATCGCGGCAGGATCCTACGAGCAGTACTTC. Its protein is CAIAAGSYEQYF.

The chain uses TRBV20-1 and TRBJ1-4; D not certain. The CDR3 runs to 12 residues. Germline V lookup: CDR1 DFQATT, CDR2 SNEGSKA (reference sequence). V was shortened by 2 bases and J by 13 bases, with 14 bases between the two germline ends. CDR3 amino acids: CSARKDKAGLFF. The CDR3 coding sequence is TGCAGTGCTAGAAAAGACAAGGCAGGACTGTTTTTT.

V is TRBV15 and J is TRBJ2-6; D gene ambiguous. Germline V CDR1 and CDR2: LNHNV, YYDKDF (reference sequence). V was shortened by 1 base and J by 1 base, with 11 bases between the two germline ends. The CDR3 covers 17 residues. CDR3: CATSRGLQTSGANVLTF. CDR3 in DNA: TGTGCCACCAGCAGAGGTCTTCAAACTTCTGGGGCCAACGTCCTGACTTTC.

This chain joins TRBV12-3 or TRBV12-4 and TRBJ2-1; D may be TRBD2 (6 bases). This CDR3 has 13 residues. V was pared by 3 bases and J by 5 bases, with 8 bases between. In DNA form, the CDR3 reads TGTGCCAGCAGTTTCCGGGAGAACAATGAGCAGTTCTTC. Encoded protein: CASSFRENNEQFF.

The chain employs TRBV29-1 and TRBJ2-1; a possible D gene is TRBD1 (5 bases). This CDR3 has 14 residues. Trimming pared 2 bases from V and 8 bases from J, leaving 16 bases between. Germline lookup yields CDR1 SQVTM and CDR2 ANQGSEA. The CDR3 region has the DNA TGCAGCGTTGAAACCGAGCAGGGTGCGGATGAGCAGTTCTTC. It encodes CSVETEQGADEQFF.

The chain recombines TRBV4-3 with TRBJ2-7; 12 bases are a match to TRBD2. Germline V gene data show CDR1 as LGHNA and CDR2 as YSLEER. CDR3 length: 16 residues. V shed 1 base, J shed 4 bases, and the junction held 5 bases outside the gene matches. CDR3 in amino acids: CASSQGGLAGPYEQYF. The CDR3 bases are TGCGCCAGCAGCCAAGGAGGACTAGCGGGACCTTACGAGCAGTACTTC.

The genes are TRBV10-1 and TRBJ2-6; D call uncertain. This CDR3 is built from 15 residues. Germline assignment: CDR1 WNHNN and CDR2 SYGVQD (reference sequence). Trimming cost V 6 bases and J 0 bases, with 9 bases left between them. The DNA of the CDR3 is TGCGCCAGCAGCCAAACACTCTCTGGGGCCAACGTCCTGACTTTC. Protein sequence: CASSQTLSGANVLTF.

The chain has TRBV3-1 and TRBJ2-7; D is ambiguous. The CDR3 runs to 15 residues. Germline V gene lookup returns CDR1 LGHDT and CDR2 YNNKEL (reference sequence). Trimming stripped 4 bases from V and 7 bases from J, with 20 bases between. The CDR3 nucleotides read TGTGCCAGCAGCCTCAAAAGGGATTGGGCGCCGGAGCAGTACTTC. It encodes CASSLKRDWAPEQYF.

This clonotype was observed once. Here the CDR3 reads CASSSHPHQPQHF. In nucleotides, the CDR3 is TGTGCCAGCAGTTCCCACCCCCATCAGCCCCAGCATTTT. This sequence joins TRBV12-3 or TRBV12-4 and TRBJ1-5, with D unresolved. The CDR3 totals 13 residues. V shed 4 bases and J shed 5 bases, with 9 bases lying between them.

The chain combines TRBV29-1 with TRBJ2-7; D is uncertain. Germline values: CDR1 SQVTM, CDR2 ANQGSEA. The germline V and J ends were trimmed by 5 bases and 4 bases, with 12 bases remaining between them. The CDR3 consists of 12 residues. CDR3 residues: CSVNDGLYEQYF. In nucleotides, the CDR3 is TGCAGCGTTAATGACGGGTTATACGAGCAGTACTTC.

The gene calls are TRBV20-1 and TRBJ2-5; 8 positions match TRBD1. The CDR3 consists of 14 residues. Trimming cost V 6 bases and J 3 bases; bases outside gene matches: 9. Germline V gene lookup returns CDR1 DFQATT and CDR2 SNEGSKA (reference sequence). CDR3 in DNA: TGCAGTGCAGACCCTGGGACAGGAAAAGAGACCCAGTACTTC. Amino acid sequence: CSADPGTGKETQYF.

The chain joins TRBV9 to TRBJ2-3, with 15 bases aligning to TRBD2. V was pared by 4 bases and J by 2 bases, with 5 bases of the junction left unmatched. Germline CDR1 SGDLS, CDR2 YYNGEE. The CDR3 totals 17 residues. For the CDR3, the DNA is TGTGCCAGCAGCCCTGGGACTAGCGGGGGGCTCACAGATACGCAGTATTTT. This codes for CASSPGTSGGLTDTQYF.

V is TRBV24-1 and J is TRBJ2-3; possibly TRBD2 for D (6 bases). Trimming left V 5 bases short and J 1 base short, with 9 bases between. This CDR3 region has 14 residues. Germline V gives CDR1 KGHDR, CDR2 SFDVKD. Written as DNA, the CDR3 is TGTGCCACCAGTGGGGGGGAGGGCACAGATACGCAGTATTTT. Encoded protein: CATSGGEGTDTQYF.

This clonotype was seen more than once but under ten times. The genes are TRBV28 and TRBJ2-5, with TRBD2 matching 7 bases. The end of the DNA is better explained by TRBJ2-7, so the J call may be wrong. In germline, CDR1 is MDHEN, CDR2 SYDVKM. The CDR3 has 14 residues. The CDR3 loop reads CASRPLAEAYEQYF. Written as DNA, the CDR3 is TGTGCCAGCAGACCTCTAGCGGAGGCCTACGAGCAGTACTTC.

For this clonotype: A much larger clone differs from this one at a single base, so this may be a read error. The chain employs TRBV7-2 and TRBJ2-7; D call uncertain. Trimming cost V 2 bases and J 7 bases, with 15 bases left between them. Germline-derived CDR1 and CDR2 are SGHTA and FQGNSA. CDR3 size: 14 residues. The CDR3 DNA reads as TGTGCCAGCAGCTTAAGCAAAATCCACAATGAGCAGTACTTC. It codes for CASSLSKIHNEQYF.

The rearrangement uses TRBV30 and TRBJ1-5; 7 bases are shared with TRBD1. The CDR3 extends over 13 amino acids. Germline CDR1 reads GTSNPN; CDR2 reads SVGIG (reference sequence). Trimming at V came to 0 bases and at J to 4 bases, leaving 0 bases not matched to a gene. The CDR3 bases are TGTGCCTGGAGTGTCAGGGGGAATCAGCCCCAGCATTTT. Its translation: CAWSVRGNQPQHF.

V is TRBV11-2 and J is TRBJ2-1; D is undetermined. Trimming shortened V by 0 bases and J by 0 bases, and 12 bases separated the two germline ends. The length of the CDR3 is 17 residues. CDR1 is SGHAT, CDR2 FQNNGV, per germline. This CDR3 is CASSLEVSRSSYNEQFF. The CDR3 region has the DNA TGTGCCAGCAGCTTAGAAGTCAGCAGGAGCTCCTACAATGAGCAGTTCTTC.

Only a few counts were recorded for this clonotype. The rearrangement joins TRBV12-3 or TRBV12-4 to TRBJ1-4; D unresolved. Trimming shortened V by 5 bases and J by 8 bases, and 15 bases separated the two germline ends. The CDR3 contains 14 residues. CDR3 bases: TGTGCCAGCAGTGCGAGCGGGTTGGGGGAAAAACTGTTTTTT. It is translated as CASSASGLGEKLFF.

This clonotype has just a few counts. This chain uses TRBV6-5 with TRBJ2-5; TRBD1 aligns across 8 bases. V trimming: 6 bases; J trimming: 4 bases; junction bases outside the gene matches: 7. This CDR3 region has 14 residues. Germline loops: CDR1 MNHEY, CDR2 SVGAGI. CDR3 protein: CASSRGTGRETQYF. The CDR3, as DNA: TGTGCCAGCAGCCGCGGGACAGGCCGAGAGACCCAGTACTTC.

The DNA for the CDR3 is TGCGCCAGCAGCCAAGGCAGCTCTCCGGGGTATGGCTACACCTTC. It is translated as CASSQGSSPGYGYTF. The chain employs TRBV4-3 and TRBJ1-2; D is undetermined. Germline CDR1 and CDR2: LGHNA and YSLEER. This CDR3 has 15 residues. V was clipped by 1 base and J by 5 bases, with 14 bases between them.

This clonotype was seen just once. The gene calls are TRBV12-3 or TRBV12-4 and TRBJ2-6; no firm D call. The CDR3 runs to 16 residues. Trimming left V 2 bases short and J 1 base short, with 9 bases between. The CDR3 is CASSLNGPSGANVLTF. CDR3 nucleotides: TGTGCCAGCAGTTTAAACGGGCCTTCTGGGGCCAACGTCCTGACTTTC.

This chain connects TRBV29-1 to TRBJ2-5; D remains unclear. The end of the DNA fits TRBJ2-7 better, so the J call may be wrong. The CDR3 loop spans 13 amino acids. Germline V gene data show CDR1 as SQVTM and CDR2 as ANQGSEA. This CDR3 reads CSVSRALNYEQYF. For the CDR3, the DNA is TGCAGCGTAAGCCGAGCCCTAAATTACGAGCAGTACTTC.

The chain carries TRBV9 and TRBJ2-7; TRBD1 is a possible D gene (7 bases). The CDR3 is 14 amino acids. Trimming took 3 bases from V and 5 from J, leaving 15 bases between them. Per germline, CDR1 SGDLS and CDR2 YYNGEE. CDR3 in amino acids: CASSGTGGIDEQYF. The CDR3, as DNA: TGTGCCAGCAGCGGGACAGGCGGGATCGACGAGCAGTACTTC.

The V call is TRBV19, the J call TRBJ1-5, with a possible D match to TRBD1 (5 bases). CDR3 length: 15 amino acids. Germline CDR1 is LNHDA and CDR2 is SQIVND (reference sequence). Between the trimmed V and J ends, which lost 3 bases and 5 bases, there was a span of 14 bases. The CDR3 DNA follows: TGTGCCAGTAGTATCGCCGGGACCCCGGATCAGCCCCAGCATTTT. This gives the protein CASSIAGTPDQPQHF.